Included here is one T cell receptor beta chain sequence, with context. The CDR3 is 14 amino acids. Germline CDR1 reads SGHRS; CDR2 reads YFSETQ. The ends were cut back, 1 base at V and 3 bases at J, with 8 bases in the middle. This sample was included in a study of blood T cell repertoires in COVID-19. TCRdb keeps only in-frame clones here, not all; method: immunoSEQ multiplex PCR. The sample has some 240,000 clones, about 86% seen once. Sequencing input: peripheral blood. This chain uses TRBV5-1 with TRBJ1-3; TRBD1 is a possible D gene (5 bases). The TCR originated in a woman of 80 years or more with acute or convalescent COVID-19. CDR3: CASSLPGIGNTIYF. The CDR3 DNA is TGCGCCAGCAGCTTGCCAGGGATTGGAAACACCATATATTTT.